This TCR beta chain was retrieved from a study of cytotoxic CD8 clonotypes in ibrutinib-treated CLL. Study overall: Patients attained some 24 partial and 2 complete responses; at median approximately 70 months, about 15 remained remitted while about twelve progressed. Each sample contained, on average, about 250,000 productive templates and 94,082 productive rearrangements.

The repertoire was sequenced with immunoSEQ multiplex PCR; TCRdb's copy has only in-frame clones and lacks some. Here the sample spans roughly 250,000 clones, roughly 70% being singletons. The CDR3 sequence is 14 residues long. The germline gives CDR1 MNHEY, CDR2 SMNVEV (reference sequence). Trimming removed 4 bases from V and 7 bases from J, with 13 bases in between. Comments on this clone: Its specificity is unknown.

Study results and limitations: A rise in clonality was seen at ibrutinib response, and a fall back toward baseline was seen at progression.

This specimen was PBMCs, taken after 24 months of ibrutinib treatment. V gene TRBV27 combines with J gene TRBJ2-2; D is uncertain. This sequence was found in a human donor with chronic lymphocytic leukemia. In DNA, the CDR3 is TGTGCCAGCAGTTCCACGAGTTCGGGCGGGGAGCTGTTTTTT. This gives the protein CASSSTSSGGELFF.